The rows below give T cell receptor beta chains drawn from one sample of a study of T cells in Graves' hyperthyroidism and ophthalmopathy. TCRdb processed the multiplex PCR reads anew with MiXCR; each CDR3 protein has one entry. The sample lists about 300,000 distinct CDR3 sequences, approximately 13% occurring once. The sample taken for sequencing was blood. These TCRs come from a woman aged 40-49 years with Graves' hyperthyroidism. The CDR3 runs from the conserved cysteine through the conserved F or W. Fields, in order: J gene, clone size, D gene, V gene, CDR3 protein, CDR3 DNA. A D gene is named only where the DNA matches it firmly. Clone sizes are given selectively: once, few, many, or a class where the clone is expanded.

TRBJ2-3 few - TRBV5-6 CASSAPEGNADTQYF TGTGCCAGCAGCGCGCCCGAGGGCAACGCAGATACGCAGTATTTT
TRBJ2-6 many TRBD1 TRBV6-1 CASTERTGAFGANVLTF TGTGCCAGCACTGAGAGGACAGGGGCTTTTGGGGCCAACGTCCTGACTTTC
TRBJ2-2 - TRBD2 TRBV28 CASSLHPGLAEGGELFF TGTGCCAGCAGTTTGCATCCGGGACTAGCTGAAGGCGGGGAGCTGTTTTTT
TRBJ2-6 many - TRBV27 CASRPAGGSGANVLTF TGTGCCAGCAGGCCCGCGGGCGGCTCTGGGGCCAACGTCCTGACTTTC
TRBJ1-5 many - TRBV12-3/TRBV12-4 CASSLGQLNQPQHF TGTGCCAGCAGTTTAGGGCAGCTCAATCAGCCCCAGCATTTT
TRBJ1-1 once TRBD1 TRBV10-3 CAISESGQGDRVTEAFF TGTGCCATCAGTGAGTCTGGACAGGGGGATAGGGTCACTGAAGCTTTCTTT
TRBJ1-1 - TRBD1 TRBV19 CASRQGGVTEAFF TGTGCCAGCAGACAGGGCGGAGTCACTGAAGCTTTCTTT
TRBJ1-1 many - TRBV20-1 CSARDGRGREAFF TGCAGTGCTAGAGACGGCAGGGGAAGGGAAGCTTTCTTT
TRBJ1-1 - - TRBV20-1 CSARDHPGHTEAFF TGCAGTGCTAGAGATCACCCAGGCCACACTGAAGCTTTCTTT
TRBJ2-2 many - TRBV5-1 CASSTDRFRMNTGELFF TGCGCCAGCAGCACCGACAGGTTTAGAATGAACACCGGGGAGCTGTTTTTT
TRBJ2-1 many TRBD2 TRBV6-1 CASSSLGLANEQFF TGTGCCAGCAGCTCCCTTGGACTAGCTAATGAGCAGTTCTTC
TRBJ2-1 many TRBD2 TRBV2 CASNGGRAKNEQFF TGTGCCAGCAATGGCGGGAGGGCCAAAAATGAGCAGTTCTTC
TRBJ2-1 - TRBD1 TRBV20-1 CSARPGTGVYNEQFF TGCAGTGCTAGACCCGGGACAGGGGTCTACAATGAGCAGTTCTTC
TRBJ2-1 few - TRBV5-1 CASSLQVQADGEQFF TGCGCCAGCAGCTTGCAGGTACAGGCTGACGGTGAGCAGTTCTTC
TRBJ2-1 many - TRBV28 CASSRGGPNEQFF TGTGCCAGCAGCCGTGGAGGGCCCAATGAGCAGTTCTTC
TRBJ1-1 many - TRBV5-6 CASSFGHTEAFF TGTGCCAGCAGCTTTGGACACACTGAAGCTTTCTTT